This TCR beta chain came from a study of cytomegalovirus exposure and HLA in healthy donors. Study-wide findings and caveats: The study recorded 164 TCR beta chains that were cytomegalovirus-associated.

The donors were in the approximately 130-subject validation cohort; that cohort was separate from the roughly 700-subject first cohort. This CDR3 spans 15 amino acids. V lost 7 bases, J lost 4 bases, and 19 bases lay in between. Only in-frame clones appear in the TCRdb table, and some are missing; sequencing was by immunoSEQ multiplex PCR. The data contain 200,000 or so clones, 70% to 85% of them singletons. As for this clone: Its antigen is undetermined.

The specimen was PBMCs. The TCR comes from a woman under 40 in good health and CMV-seropositive. The chain joins TRBV23-1 to TRBJ1-1; TRBD1 is a possible D gene (5 bases). TRBV23-1 is sorted into the ORF group, with uncertain function. The CDR3 coding sequence is TGCGCCAGCAATACAATATCAGGGTTGCGCACTGAAGCTTTCTTT. Residues: CASNTISGLRTEAFF.